What follows are 27 T cell receptor beta chains derived from one specimen sequenced in a study of T cells in Graves' hyperthyroidism and ophthalmopathy. It was RNA transcripts that yielded the amplified TCR beta CDR3 regions. HTBI primers were used for first-round RT-PCR of the TCR CDR3. TCRdb processed the multiplex PCR reads anew with MiXCR; each CDR3 protein has one entry. The sample records under 750,000 distinct CDR3 sequences, around 19% being singletons. The sequenced sample was blood. The receptors here all came from a woman in her fifties or sixties with Graves' hyperthyroidism that later progressed to Graves' ophthalmopathy.

This clonotype has a count of ten or more. J is TRBJ2-4 and V is TRBV11-1; no reliable D call. V lost 5 bases, J lost 4 bases, and 18 bases lay in between. From germline, CDR1 is SGHAT and CDR2 FQDESV (reference sequence). This CDR3 has 16 amino acids. The CDR3 loop is CASSPPSGLKKNIQYF. The CDR3 nucleotides read TGTGCCAGCAGCCCCCCATCGGGCCTCAAGAAAAACATTCAGTACTTC.

As DNA, the CDR3 is TGTGCCACCAGAGATGGGACAGGGAGGAGCTCCGGGGAGCTGTTTTTT. Amino acid sequence: CATRDGTGRSSGELFF. V and J are TRBV10-3 and TRBJ2-2, with TRBD1 matching over 9 bases. The V gene end was trimmed by 10 bases and the J gene end by 6 bases; junction bases not matched to a gene: 15. Looked up from germline, CDR1 is ENHRY and CDR2 is SYGVKD. The CDR3 totals 16 residues.

This clonotype showed up just a few times. This chain joins TRBV11-2 and TRBJ2-5; a possible D gene is TRBD1 (6 bases). Trimming cost V 7 bases and J 8 bases, with 11 bases left between them. Germline CDR1 reads SGHAT; CDR2 reads FQNNGV. The CDR3 contains 11 residues. The CDR3 loop reads CASTGADTQYF. The CDR3 DNA sequence: TGTGCCAGCACAGGGGCGGATACCCAGTACTTC.

The chain joins TRBV2 to TRBJ2-1; D gene unclear. Trimming left V 8 bases short and J 6 bases short, with 8 bases between. CDR1 SNHLY and CDR2 FYNNEI come from the germline V gene. The CDR3 totals 11 residues. The chain's CDR3 is CASASPNEQFF. CDR3 DNA: TGTGCCAGCGCTTCGCCCAATGAGCAGTTCTTC.

In its sample, this clonotype was seen a few times. The rearrangement uses TRBV11-2 and TRBJ1-5, with a tentative D call TRBD1 (6 bases). V lost 1 base and J 5 bases, leaving 9 bases between the germline ends. Per germline, CDR1 SGHAT and CDR2 FQNNGV. The CDR3 has 14 amino acids. CDR3 nucleotides: TGTGCCAGCAGCTTAGGCAGGGGCGATCAGCCCCAGCATTTT. It translates to CASSLGRGDQPQHF.

This clonotype was observed many times. The V and J genes are TRBV12-3 or TRBV12-4 and TRBJ1-3; D is possibly TRBD1 (5 bases). The CDR3 has 17 amino acids. V was cut by 2 bases and J by 0 bases, with 14 bases left in between. CDR3 bases: TGTGCCAGCAGTTTAACAGGTTTCTGGTCCTCTGGAAACACCATATATTTT. This translates into CASSLTGFWSSGNTIYF.

This clonotype was counted only a few times. The V gene is TRBV20-1, the J gene TRBJ2-1, with 7 bases fitting TRBD2. The junction had 10 bases not matched to a gene; V was cut back by 0 bases and J by 8 bases. CDR3 length: 15 residues. CDR1 is DFQATT and CDR2 is SNEGSKA in the germline V gene (reference sequence). The CDR3 is CSARDPRGVGYEQFF. The CDR3 nucleotides read TGCAGTGCTAGAGATCCCCGGGGGGTCGGATATGAGCAGTTCTTC.

This clonotype was seen repeatedly, ten times or more. J is TRBJ1-1 and V is TRBV30; the D is unclear. This CDR3 region has 13 residues. CDR1 GTSNPN and CDR2 SVGIG come from the germline V gene (reference sequence). Trimming stripped 4 bases from V and 4 bases from J, with 13 bases between. The CDR3 reads CAWNRRGSTEAFF. CDR3 coding DNA: TGTGCCTGGAATCGGAGAGGGAGCACTGAAGCTTTCTTT. Together with reference TRBV30 and TRBJ1-1, the CDR3 gives the full variable domain: SQTIHQWPATLVQPVGSPLSLECTVEGTSNPNLYWYRQAAGRGLQLLFYSVGIGQISSEVPQNLSASRPQDRQFILSSKKLLLSDSGFYLCAWNRRGSTEAFFGQGTRLTVV.

This chain connects TRBV24-1 to TRBJ1-2, with 10 bases identical to TRBD1. CDR1 is KGHDR and CDR2 is SFDVKD in the germline V gene. This CDR3 has 16 residues. V gave up 6 bases and J gave up 6 bases; unmatched junction bases: 12. CDR3: CATSQLPGQGMDGYTF. Written as DNA, the CDR3 is TGTGCCACCAGTCAGTTACCGGGACAGGGGATGGATGGCTACACCTTC.

The sample holds a few counts of this clonotype. The chain recombines TRBV7-2 with TRBJ1-4; D uncertain. Germline lookup yields CDR1 SGHTA and CDR2 FQGNSA. The V and J ends lost 2 bases and 7 bases respectively, with 11 bases between them. The CDR3 has 14 amino acids. DNA for the CDR3: TGTGCCAGCAGCTTATTAACCATCGGTGAAAAACTGTTTTTT. Translation: CASSLLTIGEKLFF.

This clonotype was seen more than once but under ten times. The chain employs TRBV20-1 and TRBJ1-2; D remains ambiguous. Germline assignment: CDR1 DFQATT and CDR2 SNEGSKA (reference sequence). The CDR3 consists of 15 residues. The V end lost 2 bases, the J end lost 4 bases, and 17 bases lay between the germline ends. CDR3 region: CSARSPALEGYGYTF. The CDR3 DNA sequence: TGCAGTGCTAGATCCCCGGCGTTGGAGGGCTATGGCTACACCTTC.

This clonotype was picked up many times. The chain uses TRBV3-1 and TRBJ2-3; D is possibly TRBD2 (5 bases). The CDR3 sequence is 14 residues long. V lost 2 bases to trimming and J lost 0 bases, with 6 bases between them. Germline lookup yields CDR1 LGHDT and CDR2 YNNKEL (reference sequence). The CDR3 here is CASSQSGSTDTQYF. The CDR3 DNA sequence: TGTGCCAGCAGCCAAAGCGGTAGCACAGATACGCAGTATTTT.

This clonotype was counted ten times or more. This chain links TRBV10-3 with TRBJ2-5; a possible D gene is TRBD2 (7 bases). CDR1 is ENHRY, CDR2 SYGVKD, per germline. Trimming took off 7 bases at V and 2 bases at J, with 14 bases between the two ends. The CDR3 contains 14 residues. CDR3 in amino acids: CAINKGGGQETQYF. CDR3 in DNA: TGTGCCATCAACAAGGGGGGGGGACAAGAGACCCAGTACTTC.

This clonotype was recorded a few times. The chain has TRBV4-1 and TRBJ1-6, with 7 bases identical to TRBD1. With 4 bases clipped from V and 10 bases from J, the junction kept 10 bases outside the gene matches. Germline CDR1 is MGHRA and CDR2 is YSYEKL. CDR3 length: 15 residues. The CDR3 DNA follows: TGCGCCAGCAGCCCTAGACAGGGCAGGGAGTCACCCCTCCACTTT. Protein product: CASSPRQGRESPLHF.

The sample holds many counts of this clonotype. The germline gene is not matched at one end of the junction; a read error may be the cause. This chain joins TRBV3-1 and TRBJ2-3; tentatively, D is TRBD2 (5 bases). The CDR3 consists of 15 residues. Germline CDR1 and CDR2: LGHDT and YNNKEL (reference sequence). CDR3: CASRQALESTDTQYF. CDR3 DNA sequence: TGTGCCAGCAGACAAGCACTAGAAAGCACAGATACGCAGTATTTT.

A note on this clonotype: This could be a read error, since a much larger clone is one nucleotide away. The rearrangement joins TRBV3-1 to TRBJ1-1, with 11 bases fitting TRBD1. This CDR3 region has 15 residues. Germline-derived CDR1 and CDR2 are LGHDT and YNNKEL (reference sequence). The CDR3 loop reads CASSQVGQGETGAFF. As DNA, the CDR3 is TGTGCCAGCAGCCAAGTGGGACAGGGGGAAACTGGAGCTTTCTTT.

There are a few counts of this clonotype. V and J are TRBV4-1 and TRBJ2-2; TRBD2 matches at 8 bases. V lost 2 bases and J lost 3; bases outside the gene matches: 5. Germline V gene data show CDR1 as MGHRA and CDR2 as YSYEKL. The CDR3 has 16 amino acids. CDR3 DNA: TGCGCCAGCAGCCAACGCCCGGGGGGGGACACCGGGGAGCTGTTTTTT. Its translation is CASSQRPGGDTGELFF.

The chain carries TRBV10-2 and TRBJ2-5; D gene unclear. The CDR3 runs 14 residues. With 2 bases removed from V and 7 bases from J, the gap between germline ends came to 14 bases. Germline loops: CDR1 WSHSY, CDR2 SAAADI. CDR3 coding DNA: TGCGCCAGCAGTGAGGGGCAGGCAGGCGGGACCCAGTACTTC. Its protein product is CASSEGQAGGTQYF.

The rearrangement links TRBV20-1 to TRBJ1-5; a weak D match, TRBD1 (5 bases). CDR1 DFQATT and CDR2 SNEGSKA come from the germline V gene (reference sequence). This CDR3 has 15 amino acids. V lost 5 bases, J lost 9 bases, and 23 bases lay in between. In DNA, the CDR3 is TGCAGTGCTTCCCCTTTTGGTGGGGGGGAGGGGCCCCAGCATTTT. Amino acids: CSASPFGGGEGPQHF.

Only a few counts were recorded for this clonotype. The chain is built from TRBV5-1 and TRBJ2-1, with TRBD1 identical over 10 bases. The CDR3 extends over 16 amino acids. With V trimmed by 3 bases and J by 2 bases, 5 bases remained unmatched. Germline V CDR1 and CDR2: SGHRS, YFSETQ. The CDR3 reads CASSSGGTGAYNEQFF. CDR3 DNA: TGCGCCAGCAGCTCGGGGGGGACAGGGGCCTACAATGAGCAGTTCTTC.

This clonotype has ten or more counts. The rearrangement uses TRBV30 and TRBJ1-2; 8 positions match TRBD1. J lost 2 bases, V lost 4 bases, and 9 bases had no gene match. Germline loops: CDR1 GTSNPN, CDR2 SVGIG (reference sequence). The CDR3 length is 15 residues. For the CDR3, the DNA is TGTGCCTGGAAACGCAGGGGGCGCGGGAACTATGGCTACACCTTC. Encoded protein: CAWKRRGRGNYGYTF.

This clonotype was seen more than once but under ten times. This rearrangement joins TRBV30 to TRBJ2-7; the D gene is possibly TRBD1 (7 bases). V was shortened by 1 base and J by 3 bases, with 13 bases between the two germline ends. The CDR3 has 14 amino acids. CDR1 and CDR2 from the germline V gene are GTSNPN and SVGIG (reference sequence). The CDR3 DNA reads as TGTGCCTGGAGTGAGGGGGCGGGGATCTACGAGCAGTACTTC. Protein: CAWSEGAGIYEQYF.

The V gene is TRBV12-3 or TRBV12-4, the J gene TRBJ2-3; 7 nucleotides line up with TRBD2. The CDR3 has 14 amino acids. V lost 10 bases to trimming and J lost 5 bases; unmatched junction nucleotides: 12. As DNA, the CDR3 is TGTGCCAACAGACTGCCGGGGGGACTAGATACGCAGTATTTT. The encoded protein is CANRLPGGLDTQYF.

This clonotype was seen repeatedly, ten times or more. The rearrangement uses TRBV11-2 and TRBJ1-1; no clear D gene. Germline-derived CDR1 and CDR2 are SGHAT and FQNNGV. This CDR3 contains 15 residues. Trimming pared 6 bases from V and 4 bases from J, leaving 18 bases between. The CDR3 region has the DNA TGTGCCAGCAGTACTCTCGGACGGGCGAGCACTGAAGCTTTCTTT. This translates into CASSTLGRASTEAFF.

This clonotype was seen ten or more times. The rearrangement uses TRBV9 and TRBJ1-1; no reliable D call. CDR3 size: 19 residues. Germline assignment: CDR1 SGDLS and CDR2 YYNGEE. Deletions cut 3 bases from V and 1 base from J, with 25 bases between. CDR3 loop: CASSGRSLNGENSNTEAFF. The DNA of the CDR3 is TGTGCCAGCAGCGGCCGAAGTCTGAACGGGGAAAATTCGAACACTGAAGCTTTCTTT.

This rearrangement joins TRBV6-5 to TRBJ1-1; D remains unclear. Trimming removed 2 bases from V and 8 bases from J, with 12 bases in between. This CDR3 is 13 amino acids long. The germline CDR1 and CDR2 sequences are MNHEY and SVGAGI. CDR3 DNA sequence: TGTGCCAGCAGTTACCGACGAATGCAGGAAGCTTTCTTT. Its translation: CASSYRRMQEAFF.

This clonotype was counted ten times or more. The rearrangement joins TRBV12-3 or TRBV12-4 to TRBJ1-1; D possibly corresponds to TRBD1 (5 bases). The CDR3 runs to 15 residues. Trimming left V 5 bases short and J 3 bases short, with 16 bases between. This CDR3 reads CASSLPGPGDTEAFF. CDR3 DNA: TGTGCCAGCAGTCTGCCGGGGCCTGGGGACACTGAAGCTTTCTTT.